This T cell receptor (beta chain) was identified in a study of blood T cell repertoires in COVID-19. In the study overall: Sample material is recorded as cDNA or gDNA derived from T cells, B-cell-depleted T cells, or PBMCs.

The CDR3 has 18 amino acids. The germline gives CDR1 SGHDN, CDR2 FVKESK. Between the trimmed V and J ends, which lost 2 bases and 3 bases, there was a span of 22 bases. Profiling relied on immunoSEQ multiplex PCR, and the TCRdb table lists in-frame clones only, not all of them. The table includes about 290,000 clones, 85% to 90% detected once. The receptor comes from a woman aged 25 to 39 with COVID-19, enrolled during active disease. This chain connects TRBV14 to TRBJ1-1, with D unclear. The sequenced sample was peripheral blood. The CDR3: CASSQTPGAGGPYTEAFF. In DNA form, the CDR3 reads TGTGCCAGCAGCCAAACCCCCGGTGCAGGTGGGCCGTACACTGAAGCTTTCTTT. The full variable domain, completed using reference TRBV14 and TRBJ1-1, is EAGVTQFPSHSVIEKGQTVTLRCDPISGHDNLYWYRRVMGKEIKFLLHFVKESKQDESGMPNNRFLAERTGGTYSTLKVQPAELEDSGVYFCASSQTPGAGGPYTEAFFGQGTRLTVV.